The sequence of this T cell receptor beta chain was determined in a study of T cells in Graves' hyperthyroidism and ophthalmopathy. Study-level results: By a 13 V-J model, ophthalmopathy was set apart from stable hyperthyroidism. Most thyroid clonotypes expanded above 0.001 were also detected in blood.

Those patients with uncontrolled infection, other autoimmune disease, pregnancy or lactation were excluded. Clinical symptoms, serum thyroxine, TRAb, thyroid ultrasound and orbital computed tomography established diagnosis. V lost 2 bases, J lost 2 bases, and 10 bases stayed unmatched. The CDR3 has 18 residues. Germline lookup yields CDR1 MNHNS and CDR2 SASEGT. Regions amplified from RNA transcripts were the TCR beta CDR3 regions. The study used the HTBI primer set for a first-round RT-PCR of the TCR CDR3. TCRdb processed the multiplex PCR reads anew with MiXCR; each CDR3 protein has one entry. Among 550,000 to 700,000 distinct CDR3 sequences listed, roughly 14% were seen once. This clonotype was seen many times. The target antigen is unknown.

The chain uses TRBV6-1 and TRBJ2-3; 10 bases match TRBD2. Sequencing was done on a sample of blood. This clonotype originated in a woman aged 35 to 49 with Graves' ophthalmopathy. CDR3 DNA sequence: TGTGCCAGCAGTGAATACCCTAGCGGGAGTGCAGACACAGATACGCAGTATTTT. It codes for CASSEYPSGSADTDTQYF.